The T cell receptor beta chain described here comes from a study of type 1 and type 2 diabetes patients. Turning to the study itself: From PBMCs, CD4+ and CD8+ T cells were isolated by magnetic microbeads.

This clonotype was detected a few times. The CDR3 sequence is 14 residues long. V gave up 4 bases and J gave up 2 bases; unmatched junction bases: 2. Amplification started from genomic DNA. The TCR beta CDR3 region was amplified using 30 forward and 13 reverse primers. TCRdb called the multiplex PCR reads again in MiXCR, with one record for every CDR3 protein. The sample holds more than 250,000 distinct CDR3 sequences, more than 45% seen once. The origin of this receptor is a young man with type 2 diabetes. The chain uses TRBV12-3 or TRBV12-4 and TRBJ2-5; 9 bases match TRBD2. The sequenced sample consisted of peripheral blood mononuclear cells (PBMCs). CDR3: CASSWTSEQETQYF. The CDR3 nucleotides are TGTGCCAGCAGTTGGACTAGCGAGCAAGAGACCCAGTACTTC.